This TCR beta chain stems from a study of beta chain features in type 1 diabetes. This clone appeared a few times. Its matching antigen is unknown. Germline CDR1 SGDLS, CDR2 YYNGEE. The CDR3 extends over 14 amino acids. V was pared by 4 bases and J by 4 bases, with 7 bases of the junction left unmatched. The study reverse transcribed the entire isolated RNA, so it sequenced expressed TCRB transcripts. The table came from immunoSEQ multiplex PCR; TCRdb's copy has only in-frame clones and leaves some out. The sample comprises 100,000 to 150,000 clones, around 8.8% of which are singletons, and around 0.7% rests with the top ten. Whole-study results and caveats: Type 1 diabetes patients showed a moderate but significant shortening of TCRB CDR3s in all four CD4+ subsets.

V usage is TRBV9 and J usage is TRBJ1-2; 7 positions agree with TRBD1. This TCR was sampled from a man under 40 with type 1 diabetes. The specimen was central memory CD4+ T cells from blood. This chain's CDR3 is CASSRQGEGYGYTF. As DNA, the CDR3 is TGTGCCAGCAGCCGACAGGGTGAAGGCTATGGCTACACCTTC.